These 25 T cell receptor beta chains share one sample of origin, sequenced in a study of blood T cell repertoires in COVID-19. Only in-frame clones appear in the TCRdb table, and some are missing; sequencing was by immunoSEQ multiplex PCR. This table has a few hundred thousand clones, approximately 85% appearing once. Sequencing input: PBMCs or T cells enriched from blood (not recorded which). The receptors stem from a man aged 25 to 40 who had recovered from COVID-19.

The chain links TRBV21-1 to TRBJ1-4; the table calls TRBD1, which could not be checked here. TRBV21-1 is flagged as a pseudogene. The CDR3 loop spans 12 amino acids. CDR3 nucleotide sequence: TGTGCCAGAACCGGGACAGTTGAAAAACTGTTTTTT. Translated, it gives CARTGTVEKLFF.

The chain combines TRBV27 with TRBJ1-4, with 8 bases that match TRBD1. Per the germline V gene, CDR1 is MNHEY and CDR2 is SMNVEV (reference sequence). This CDR3 is 16 amino acids long. V lost 5 bases to trimming and J lost 8 bases; unmatched junction nucleotides: 13. For the CDR3, the DNA is TGTGCCAGCAGTCCCCTTGGACAGGGAGGTAGGGAAAAACTGTTTTTT. It encodes CASSPLGQGGREKLFF.

Only a few counts were recorded for this clone. The chain uses TRBV5-8 and TRBJ1-6; 11 nucleotides align to TRBD1. Germline CDR1 SGHTS, CDR2 YDEGEE. This CDR3 region has 16 residues. V lost 4 bases, J lost 6 bases, and 6 bases stayed unmatched. CDR3 protein: CASSAKGTGGNSPLHF. Here the CDR3 DNA reads TGTGCCAGCAGCGCGAAAGGGACAGGGGGTAATTCACCCCTCCACTTT.

The chain couples TRBV25-1 to TRBJ1-5, with D perhaps matching TRBD1 (5 bases). Trimming stripped 5 bases from V and 1 base from J, with 6 bases between. The CDR3 loop spans 13 amino acids. Germline-derived CDR1 and CDR2 are MGHDK and SYGVNS. The CDR3 spells CASSPGSNQPQHF. The CDR3 nucleotides are TGTGCCAGCAGTCCAGGGAGCAATCAGCCCCAGCATTTT.

The chain has TRBV5-6 and TRBJ1-3, with D unresolved. The CDR3 extends over 14 amino acids. Germline V gene sequence: CDR1 SGHDT, CDR2 YYEEEE. Trimming took off 4 bases at V and 0 bases at J, with 8 bases between the two ends. This CDR3 reads CASSLDYSGNTIYF. The CDR3 region has the DNA TGTGCCAGCAGCCTGGACTACTCTGGAAACACCATATATTTT.

This clone was observed a few times. The genes are TRBV6-4 and TRBJ1-2, with 7 bases identical to TRBD1. Unmatched junction bases numbered 4, after V lost 2 bases and J lost 7 bases. Germline assignment: CDR1 MRHNA and CDR2 SNTAGT. The CDR3 sequence is 13 residues long. CDR3 coding DNA: TGTGCCAGCAGTGACACAGGGGTTGGTGGCTACACCTTC. The encoded protein is CASSDTGVGGYTF.

The chain combines TRBV30 with TRBJ1-4; D is undetermined. The CDR3 runs to 17 residues. From germline, CDR1 is GTSNPN and CDR2 SVGIG (reference sequence). Trimming took 0 bases from V and 3 from J, leaving 17 bases between them. CDR3: CAWSVRRWGSSNEKLFF. CDR3 coding DNA: TGTGCCTGGAGTGTACGGAGGTGGGGAAGTTCTAATGAAAAACTGTTTTTT. The variable domain in full, with the rest retrieved from reference TRBV30 and TRBJ1-4, is SQTIHQWPATLVQPVGSPLSLECTVEGTSNPNLYWYRQAAGRGLQLLFYSVGIGQISSEVPQNLSASRPQDRQFILSSKKLLLSDSGFYLCAWSVRRWGSSNEKLFFGSGTQLSVL.

This clone was found once. The CDR3, as DNA: TGTGCCAGCAGCCCCGAAGACGGGAGGGATTTTGGCTACACCTTC. This codes for CASSPEDGRDFGYTF. The chain combines TRBV5-4 with TRBJ1-2; D not resolved. The CDR3 runs 15 residues. V lost 4 bases and J 7 bases, leaving 20 bases between the germline ends. Looked up from germline, CDR1 is SGHNT and CDR2 is YYREEE (reference sequence).

This clone has only a few counts. CDR3 sequence: CASSQERLSGGTEAFF. In nucleotides, the CDR3 is TGTGCCAGCAGCCAAGAAAGACTATCAGGGGGCACTGAAGCTTTCTTT. The genes are TRBV3-1 (or the pseudogene TRBV3-2) and TRBJ1-1; 7 nucleotides line up with TRBD1. V lost 0 bases, J lost 4 bases, and 8 bases stayed unmatched. The CDR3 runs to 16 residues. Per the germline V gene, CDR1 is LGHDT and CDR2 is YNNKEL (reference sequence).

The V call is TRBV28, the J call TRBJ1-4, with 8 bases lining up with TRBD1. Germline V gene sequence: CDR1 MDHEN, CDR2 SYDVKM. CDR3 length: 12 amino acids. Trimming cost V 2 bases and J 14 bases; bases outside gene matches: 4. The CDR3 nucleotides read TGTGCCAGCAGTTTACCGAGGACAGGGCTGTTTTTT. As protein: CASSLPRTGLFF.

This clone occurred a few times. The chain has TRBV11-2 and TRBJ2-2; the match to TRBD1 covers 10 bases. V lost 0 bases, J lost 3 bases, and 10 bases stayed unmatched. The germline gives CDR1 SGHAT, CDR2 FQNNGV. The CDR3 is 19 residues long. The CDR3 sequence: CASSLDIFSGTGDTGELFF. The CDR3 bases are TGTGCCAGCAGCTTAGATATTTTTTCCGGGACAGGGGACACCGGGGAGCTGTTTTTT.

The rearrangement joins TRBV4-1 to TRBJ1-1; D call uncertain. The CDR3 extends over 17 amino acids. Germline V gene lookup returns CDR1 MGHRA and CDR2 YSYEKL. V lost 0 bases and J lost 4, with 18 bases in between. The CDR3 protein is CASSQDSIGRRVTEAFF. Written as DNA, the CDR3 is TGCGCCAGCAGCCAAGATAGTATTGGCCGGCGGGTCACTGAAGCTTTCTTT.

The chain recombines TRBV18 with TRBJ1-5; 7 bases line up with TRBD1. V lost 6 bases to trimming and J lost 5 bases; unmatched junction nucleotides: 13. The CDR3 loop spans 16 amino acids. The germline gives CDR1 KGHSH, CDR2 LQKENI. CDR3 sequence reads: CASSLDQDRNHQPQHF. The CDR3 DNA reads as TGTGCCAGCTCCCTCGACCAGGACAGGAATCATCAGCCCCAGCATTTT.

Regarding this clone: The junction departs from the called germline gene at one end, perhaps through a read error. The rearrangement uses TRBV3-1 (or the pseudogene TRBV3-2) and TRBJ2-6; 7 bases agree with TRBD2. Germline V gives CDR1 LGHDT, CDR2 YNNKEL (reference sequence). This CDR3 region has 11 residues. The CDR3: CASSQSGKLAF. As DNA, the CDR3 is TGTGCCAGCAGCCAAAGCGGGAAACTGGCTTTC.

This chain joins TRBV5-6 and TRBJ1-1; no firm D call. The CDR3 is made up of 15 amino acids. Trimming shortened V by 0 bases and J by 5 bases, and 14 bases separated the two germline ends. From germline, CDR1 is SGHDT and CDR2 YYEEEE. The CDR3 DNA sequence: TGTGCCAGCAGCTTGGAATGGGGAGATGGGACTGAAGCTTTCTTT. This sequence encodes CASSLEWGDGTEAFF. The variable domain in full, completed from reference TRBV5-6 and TRBJ1-1, reads DAGVTQSPTHLIKTRGQQVTLRCSPKSGHDTVSWYQQALGQGPQFIFQYYEEEERQRGNFPDRFSGHQFPNYSSELNVNALLLGDSALYLCASSLEWGDGTEAFFGQGTRLTVV.

The CDR3 sequence is CASSIRHDLNTEAFF. The CDR3 region has the DNA TGTGCCAGCAGCATACGACACGACCTGAACACTGAAGCTTTCTTT. The rearrangement uses TRBV7-8 and TRBJ1-1; D not resolved. The CDR3 loop spans 15 amino acids. CDR1 is SGHVS, CDR2 FQNEAQ, per germline. Trimming stripped 5 bases from V and 0 bases from J, with 13 bases between.

The chain recombines TRBV9 with TRBJ1-3; tentatively, D is TRBD1 (6 bases). The V end was cut by 3 bases, the J end by 2 bases, with 12 bases between. The CDR3 consists of 15 residues. CDR1 is SGDLS, CDR2 YYNGEE, per germline. The CDR3 loop is CASSAGYRAGNTIYF. The DNA for the CDR3 is TGTGCCAGCAGCGCGGGGTACAGGGCTGGAAACACCATATATTTT.

This chain links TRBV5-4 with TRBJ2-3; D possibly corresponds to TRBD2 (6 bases). Germline V CDR1 and CDR2: SGHNT, YYREEE (reference sequence). The CDR3 contains 14 residues. V lost 5 bases, J lost 2 bases, and 12 bases lay in between. The CDR3 coding sequence is TGTGCCAGCAGGCCTAGCGCGGACACAGATACGCAGTATTTT. Its protein product is CASRPSADTDTQYF.

This chain links TRBV7-2 with TRBJ1-3; D gene unclear. Per germline, CDR1 SGHTA and CDR2 FQGNSA. CDR3 length: 14 amino acids. V was cut by 6 bases and J by 0 bases, with 9 bases left in between. CDR3 region: CASSRRSSGNTIYF. CDR3 bases: TGTGCCAGCAGTCGCCGGTCCTCTGGAAACACCATATATTTT.

The V call is TRBV11-3, the J call TRBJ2-1, with TRBD1 identical over 8 bases. The length of the CDR3 is 15 residues. V shed 3 bases and J 8 bases; nucleotides not matched to a gene: 9. Germline loops: CDR1 SGHNT, CDR2 YENEEA. Here the CDR3 DNA reads TGTGCCAGCAGCTTGGGGACAGGATATCTCGATGAGCAGTTCTTC. Translating it yields CASSLGTGYLDEQFF.

The chain employs TRBV4-3 and TRBJ1-3; perhaps TRBD1 as D (6 bases). Germline V gene data show CDR1 as LGHNA and CDR2 as YSLEER. V was cut by 0 bases and J by 1 base, with 13 bases left in between. CDR3 length: 17 residues. CDR3 sequence (DNA): TGCGCCAGCAGCCAAGATTTGCCAGGGGTATCTGGAAACACCATATATTTT. It translates to CASSQDLPGVSGNTIYF.

The chain carries TRBV5-5 and TRBJ2-7, with 11 bases matching TRBD1. Germline V gene data show CDR1 as SGHKS and CDR2 as YYEKEE (reference sequence). With 4 bases clipped from V and 6 bases from J, the junction kept 6 bases outside the gene matches. The CDR3 extends over 14 amino acids. The CDR3 here is CASSGTGQGGEQYF. DNA for the CDR3: TGTGCCAGCAGCGGGACGGGACAGGGGGGCGAGCAGTACTTC.

The chain has TRBV19 and TRBJ2-7, with 8 bases that match TRBD2. Germline V CDR1 and CDR2: LNHDA, SQIVND (reference sequence). The V and J ends lost 3 bases and 2 bases, in that order; junction bases with no gene match: 3. There are 14 residues in the CDR3. The CDR3 is CASSISGVPYEQYF. The DNA of the CDR3 is TGTGCCAGTAGTATTAGCGGGGTCCCCTACGAGCAGTACTTC.

The genes are TRBV2 and TRBJ1-4; tentatively, D is TRBD1 (6 bases). This CDR3 is 14 amino acids long. Trimming shortened V by 2 bases and J by 7 bases, and 11 bases separated the two germline ends. Looked up from germline, CDR1 is SNHLY and CDR2 is FYNNEI. The CDR3 reads CASSELQGGEKLFF. DNA for the CDR3: TGTGCCAGCAGTGAACTACAGGGTGGTGAAAAACTGTTTTTT.

This clone has just a few counts. The chain carries TRBV30 and TRBJ1-4; D not resolved. The V gene's germline CDR1 is GTSNPN and CDR2 SVGIG (reference sequence). With 0 bases removed from V and 3 bases from J, the gap between germline ends came to 5 bases. CDR3 length equals 13 residues. The CDR3 nucleotides are TGTGCCTGGAGTGTGAGGGCTAATGAAAAACTGTTTTTT. Residues: CAWSVRANEKLFF.